The source of this T cell receptor beta chain is a study of blood T cell repertoires in COVID-19. As for the study in general: Sources were T cells, B-cell-depleted T cells, or PBMCs; the material itself was cDNA or gDNA.

CDR3 size: 13 residues. The V gene's germline CDR1 is SEHNR and CDR2 FQNEAQ (reference sequence). J gave up 8 bases and V 3 bases, and 4 bases lay outside the gene matches. Original processing methods: Counts of nucleated cells, estimated from reference gene primer amplification, were obtained. TCRdb's table, derived via immunoSEQ multiplex PCR, lists solely in-frame clones and lacks some. The DNA was the basis for D and trimming; V, J and clone size are from that table. The sample yields more than 60,000 clones, around 80% seen once. This chain uses TRBV7-9 with TRBJ1-2; 9 bases align to TRBD1. The source material was peripheral blood. The TCR sequence derives from a man aged 55 to 70 with active or convalescent COVID-19. CDR3 nucleotide sequence: TGTGCCAGCAGCTTGGGACAGGGAAGGGGCTACACCTTC. Translation: CASSLGQGRGYTF.